These 25 T cell receptor beta chains were sequenced from one sample in a study of blood T cells in healthy people across ages. Using a J-beta primer mix together with a sample-barcoded 5' primer, a second PCR was run for about 6 to 12 cycles. Each CDR3 protein is one row after TCRdb ran MiXCR on the 5' RACE reads. The top ten hold 2% to 2.5% of the sample, which has 1.5 million to 2 million distinct CDR3 sequences, 49% seen once. Sequenced input: blood. Receptors originate from a woman aged 40-49 years in good health.

The chain joins TRBV5-5 to TRBJ2-5, with TRBD2 matching 7 bases. Germline V CDR1 and CDR2: SGHKS, YYEKEE (reference sequence). Losses at the gene ends were 6 bases for V and 11 bases for J; bases not matched to a gene: 19. This CDR3 region has 15 residues. The CDR3 DNA follows: TGTGCCAGCATTGGTCCGGGAGGTTTTGGGGGTGAGCAGTACTTC. Its translation: CASIGPGGFGGEQYF. The full variable domain, in which reference TRBV5-5 and TRBJ2-5 provide the parts outside the CDR3, is DAGVTQSPTHLIKTRGQQVTLRCSPISGHKSVSWYQQVLGQGPQFIFQYYEKEERGRGNFPDRFSARQFPNYSSELNVNALLLGDSALYLCASIGPGGFGGEQYFGPGTRLLVL.

This clonotype was recorded many times. This CDR3 reads CASSYRGQLSGANVLTF. The CDR3 region has the DNA TGCGCCAGCAGCTACAGGGGGCAACTTTCTGGGGCCAACGTCCTGACTTTC. The chain combines TRBV5-1 with TRBJ2-6; 9 nucleotides align to TRBD1. The CDR3 runs to 17 residues. Germline trimming cut 3 bases from V and 1 base from J; bases unmatched to any gene: 5. Germline V gene data show CDR1 as SGHRS and CDR2 as YFSETQ.

This clonotype came up a few times. This chain links TRBV10-3 with TRBJ2-5; 7 positions match TRBD1. V trimming: 6 bases; J trimming: 2 bases; junction bases outside the gene matches: 9. CDR1 ENHRY and CDR2 SYGVKD come from the germline V gene. This CDR3 comprises 15 residues. The DNA for the CDR3 is TGTGCCATCAGGACCAGGGACAGTTGGCAAGAGACCCAGTACTTC. This codes for CAIRTRDSWQETQYF.

As regards this clonotype: Mismatch with germline at one junction end may stem from a read error. The J gene is TRBJ2-7, the V gene TRBV11-2; 7 bases agree with TRBD2. There are 16 residues in the CDR3. Germline CDR1 and CDR2: SGHAT and FQNNGV. The CDR3 is CASSLGLADLSHEQYF. CDR3 nucleotide sequence: TGTGCCAGCAGCTTAGGGCTAGCGGACCTCTCCCACGAGCAGTACTTC.

This CDR3 reads CSARDVASYEQYF. The CDR3, as DNA: TGCAGTGCTAGAGATGTCGCTTCCTACGAGCAGTACTTC. The chain couples TRBV20-1 to TRBJ2-7; D not certain. The length of the CDR3 is 13 residues. Germline V CDR1 and CDR2: DFQATT, SNEGSKA (reference sequence). The V and J ends lost 0 bases and 1 base respectively, with 7 bases between them.

This clonotype was found a few times. The chain recombines TRBV24-1 with TRBJ2-5; 11 bases fit TRBD2. This CDR3 is built from 16 residues. V shed 2 bases and J 2 bases; nucleotides not matched to a gene: 3. Germline V CDR1 and CDR2: KGHDR, SFDVKD. This CDR3 reads CATSDWLAGGQETQYF. CDR3 nucleotide sequence: TGTGCCACCAGTGATTGGCTAGCGGGGGGTCAAGAGACCCAGTACTTC.

The genes are TRBV7-9 and TRBJ2-3, with 7 bases fitting TRBD1. The CDR3 has 15 amino acids. V was clipped by 6 bases and J by 5 bases; unmatched bases: 11. The germline CDR1 and CDR2 sequences are SEHNR and FQNEAQ (reference sequence). The CDR3, as DNA: TGTGCCAGCAGTTCCGGGACAGCCTATGGAGATACGCAGTATTTT. The encoded protein is CASSSGTAYGDTQYF. Using reference TRBV7-9 and TRBJ2-3 for the parts outside the CDR3, the full variable domain is DTGVSQNPRHKITKRGQNVTFRCDPISEHNRLYWYRQTLGQGPEFLTYFQNEAQLEKSRLLSDRFSAERPKGSFSTLEIQRTEQGDSAMYLCASSSGTAYGDTQYFGPGTRLTVL.

The chain joins TRBV11-2 to TRBJ2-7, with D unresolved. Looked up from germline, CDR1 is SGHAT and CDR2 is FQNNGV. V was shortened by 5 bases and J by 0 bases, with 14 bases between the two germline ends. This CDR3 is built from 15 residues. CDR3 amino acids: CASSPAPAGSYEQYF. The CDR3 DNA reads as TGTGCCAGCAGCCCCGCCCCGGCAGGCTCCTACGAGCAGTACTTC. The complete variable domain, with remaining parts taken from reference TRBV11-2 and TRBJ2-7, reads EAGVAQSPRYKIIEKRQSVAFWCNPISGHATLYWYQQILGQGPKLLIQFQNNGVVDDSQLPKDRFSAERLKGVDSTLKIQPAKLEDSAVYLCASSPAPAGSYEQYFGPGTRLTVT.

The chain couples TRBV18 to TRBJ2-7; D is ambiguous. The germline CDR1 and CDR2 sequences are KGHSH and LQKENI. CDR3 length: 13 residues. Trimming took off 3 bases at V and 3 bases at J, with 9 bases between the two ends. The CDR3 nucleotides are TGTGCCAGCTCACCCGGGTACATCTACGAGCAGTACTTC. It encodes CASSPGYIYEQYF.

As to this clonotype: A read error may account for a junction end that differs from germline. The chain recombines TRBV7-2 with TRBJ1-1; weak D call: TRBD1 (5 bases). The CDR3 runs to 15 residues. The germline V gene has CDR1 SGHTA and CDR2 FQGNSA. CDR3: CASSSRMTENTEAFF. The DNA of the CDR3 is TGTGCCAGCAGCTCGAGAATGACAGAGAACACTGAAGCTTTTTTT.

As concerns this clonotype: One end of the junction does not line up with germline, which may come from a read error. The chain is built from TRBV6-5 and TRBJ1-2; a weak D match, TRBD1 (5 bases). This CDR3 has 15 residues. Germline V gives CDR1 MNHEY, CDR2 SVGAGI. The CDR3 nucleotides are TGCGCCAGCAGTTACAATCCAGGGCAGGGCTATGGCTACACCTTC. Residues: CASSYNPGQGYGYTF.

The V call is TRBV6-2 or TRBV6-3, the J call TRBJ2-1; D may be TRBD2 (6 bases). V was shortened by 10 bases and J by 13 bases, with 23 bases between the two germline ends. Germline V gene data show CDR1 as MNHEY and CDR2 as SVGEGT. The CDR3 sequence is 13 residues long. The CDR3 reads CATTLGPRETQFF. DNA of the CDR3: TGTGCCACCACCTTAGGACCTCGGGAGACCCAGTTCTTC.

The DNA of the CDR3 is TGTGCCAGCAGCGTATTCGGGGACAGGGGCTCCGAGCAGTACTTC. This codes for CASSVFGDRGSEQYF. The rearrangement joins TRBV9 to TRBJ2-5; 10 nucleotides align to TRBD1. The J call may be mistaken, given a closer DNA end match to TRBJ2-7. The CDR3 spans 15 residues. In germline, CDR1 is SGDLS, CDR2 YYNGEE.

The chain joins TRBV6-5 to TRBJ1-1; D is undetermined. CDR3 size: 18 residues. The V gene's germline CDR1 is MNHEY and CDR2 SVGAGI. Trimming removed 0 bases from V and 4 bases from J, with 21 bases in between. CDR3 sequence reads: CASSYSRKRPKGSTEAFF. The CDR3 coding sequence is TGTGCCAGCAGTTACTCGAGGAAAAGACCGAAAGGTAGCACTGAAGCTTTCTTT.

The chain combines TRBV5-6 with TRBJ2-5, with D perhaps matching TRBD1 (5 bases). CDR1 SGHDT and CDR2 YYEEEE come from the germline V gene. The CDR3 contains 17 residues. V was cut by 4 bases and J by 2 bases, with 21 bases left in between. This CDR3 is CASSGADSQGPQETQYF. DNA for the CDR3: TGTGCCAGCAGCGGCGCAGACAGCCAAGGCCCACAAGAGACCCAGTACTTC.

This clonotype was seen only a few times. This chain connects TRBV2 to TRBJ2-3, with a possible D match to TRBD1 (5 bases). Deletions cut 4 bases from V and 5 bases from J, with 10 bases between. There are 13 residues in the CDR3. Germline assignment: CDR1 SNHLY and CDR2 FYNNEI. CDR3 DNA: TGTGCCAGCAGTGTTGGGGCTGGAGATACGCAGTATTTT. This gives the protein CASSVGAGDTQYF.

The chain uses TRBV28 and TRBJ1-6, with D unclear. Trimming left V 3 bases short and J 8 bases short, with 8 bases between. The CDR3 consists of 13 residues. Germline values: CDR1 MDHEN, CDR2 SYDVKM. CDR3 DNA sequence: TGTGCCAGCAGTTTTATCGGGGATTCACCCCTCCACTTT. Translating gives CASSFIGDSPLHF.

The chain employs TRBV4-3 and TRBJ1-5; D unresolved. The CDR3 runs to 16 residues. Germline V gene lookup returns CDR1 LGHNA and CDR2 YSLEER. The germline V and J ends were trimmed by 0 bases and 9 bases, with 18 bases remaining between them. The CDR3 protein is CASSQDLGQGLGPQHF. CDR3 in DNA: TGCGCCAGCAGCCAAGATCTAGGGCAAGGCTTAGGGCCCCAGCATTTT.

This clonotype was recorded a few times. This chain joins TRBV5-1 and TRBJ2-1; D remains unclear. V was cut by 5 bases and J by 10 bases, with 10 bases left in between. The germline gives CDR1 SGHRS, CDR2 YFSETQ. The CDR3 length is 11 residues. The CDR3 loop is CASRAPREQFF. DNA of the CDR3: TGCGCCAGCAGGGCCCCGCGGGAGCAGTTCTTC.

The chain joins TRBV2 to TRBJ1-4, with 9 bases matching TRBD1. CDR3 size: 13 residues. From germline, CDR1 is SNHLY and CDR2 FYNNEI. V gave up 6 bases and J gave up 7 bases; unmatched junction bases: 3. CDR3 in DNA: TGTGCCAGCAGCCGGACAGGGGCTGAAAAACTGTTTTTT. It translates to CASSRTGAEKLFF.

This clonotype showed up just once. The J gene is TRBJ1-6, the V gene TRBV19; no definite D call. V gave up 6 bases and J gave up 8 bases, with 11 bases separating them. CDR3 length equals 13 residues. CDR1 is LNHDA, CDR2 SQIVND, per germline (reference sequence). In nucleotides, the CDR3 is TGTGCCAGTAGCAGCCGGGAGGATTCACCCCTCCACTTT. Protein sequence: CASSSREDSPLHF.

This clonotype occurred once. V gene TRBV6-2 or TRBV6-3 combines with J gene TRBJ2-1; D call uncertain. The V end lost 7 bases, the J end lost 0 bases, and 13 bases lay between the germline ends. The V gene's germline CDR1 is MNHEY and CDR2 SVGEGT. This CDR3 region has 15 residues. CDR3: CASNDPWVSYNEQFF. CDR3 coding DNA: TGTGCCAGCAACGACCCCTGGGTCTCCTACAATGAGCAGTTCTTC.

This chain links TRBV2 with TRBJ1-4, with D uncertain. Germline-derived CDR1 and CDR2 are SNHLY and FYNNEI. The ends were cut back, 4 bases at V and 2 bases at J, with 11 bases in the middle. This CDR3 has 15 amino acids. The CDR3 region has the DNA TGTGCCAGCAGTGGAGCGGGAGTTACTAATGAAAAACTGTTTTTT. It is translated as CASSGAGVTNEKLFF.

This clonotype has only one observation. V is TRBV28 and J is TRBJ2-1, with D possibly matching TRBD1 (6 bases). The V end was cut by 4 bases, the J end by 7 bases, with 17 bases between. CDR3 length equals 15 residues. Germline lookup yields CDR1 MDHEN and CDR2 SYDVKM. This chain's CDR3 is CASSWDTRGPNEQFF. DNA of the CDR3: TGTGCCAGCAGTTGGGACACGAGGGGACCTAATGAGCAGTTCTTC. The full variable domain, in which reference TRBV28 and TRBJ2-1 provide the parts outside the CDR3, is DVKVTQSSRYLVKRTGEKVFLECVQDMDHENMFWYRQDPGLGLRLIYFSYDVKMKEKGDIPEGYSVSREKKERFSLILESASTNQTSMYLCASSWDTRGPNEQFFGPGTRLTVL.

V is TRBV4-3 and J is TRBJ2-3; D remains unclear. Looked up from germline, CDR1 is LGHNA and CDR2 is YSLEER. V shed 3 bases and J shed 6 bases, with 13 bases lying between them. This CDR3 is built from 14 residues. The CDR3 DNA is TGCGCCAGCAGCCATGGTGCGGACGCGGATACGCAGTATTTT. Protein: CASSHGADADTQYF.